This T cell receptor (beta chain) is from a study of T cell responses to AZD1222 COVID-19 vaccine. CDR3 size: 16 residues. Trimming cost V 9 bases and J 0 bases, with 17 bases left between them. The germline V gene has CDR1 SNHLY and CDR2 FYNNEI. General study points: CD4 TCRs covered the whole spike, strongest at regions 160-218 and 743-854. A mostly white British donor set with more females was recruited, and clonal diversity was possibly underestimated.

This table comes from immunoSEQ multiplex PCR, and its TCRdb copy is limited to in-frame clones, with some not included. The profile shows 130,000 or so clones, approximately 90% of them singletons. Concerning this clone itself: Its antigen is not identified.

This TCR was sampled from an adult in good health. V and J are TRBV2 and TRBJ2-2, with D possibly being TRBD1 (5 bases). The input for sequencing was peripheral blood, taken on day 0 of AZD1222 vaccination. CDR3 bases: TGTGCCAGTAGACCGACAGACTTCTCGAACACCGGGGAGCTGTTTTTT. Protein product: CASRPTDFSNTGELFF.